This is a list of T cell receptor beta chains from one sample in a study of blood T cell repertoires in COVID-19. Repertoires were generated with immunoSEQ multiplex PCR, while TCRdb's copy carries only in-frame clones and drops some. The sample consists of around 370,000 clones, 90% of them appearing once. The material sequenced was peripheral blood. The receptor source for this set is a young man with active or convalescent COVID-19. Each CDR3 is given with its conserved first and last residue. A D gene is named only where the DNA matches it firmly. Size values are once, few and many counts, or a class for expanded clones, and some rows have none.

>.|TRBJ2-4|TRBV10-3|.
CAITETQGGIQYF
TGTGCCATCACGGAGACACAAGGGGGCATTCAGTACTTC
>TRBD1|TRBJ1-5|TRBV6-6|.
CASRPGTGIQPQHF
TGTGCCAGCAGACCCGGGACAGGGATTCAGCCCCAGCATTTT
>TRBD1|TRBJ2-3|TRBV27|.
CASSLHLGQGLTDTQYF
TGTGCCAGCAGTTTACATTTGGGACAGGGTCTCACAGATACGCAGTATTTT
>.|TRBJ2-3|TRBV10-3|few
CAIKSDSSTDTQYF
TGTGCCATCAAGTCGGACAGTAGCACAGATACGCAGTATTTT
>TRBD1|TRBJ1-1|TRBV9|.
CASSDDRQGDGTEAFF
TGTGCCAGCAGCGATGATCGACAGGGGGATGGCACTGAAGCTTTCTTT
>.|TRBJ1-6|TRBV28|.
CASSLRPGLGSPLHF
TGTGCCAGCAGTTTGCGGCCAGGGTTGGGATCACCCCTCCACTTT
>.|TRBJ2-1|TRBV7-9|.
CASSDSSLGSNEQFF
TGTGCCAGCAGCGACTCTAGCCTCGGTTCCAATGAGCAGTTCTTC
>.|TRBJ2-5|TRBV18|.
CASSLGAGETQYF
TGTGCCAGCTCATTGGGGGCTGGTGAGACCCAGTACTTC
>.|TRBJ2-1|TRBV29-1|.
CSMGHRVGEQFF
TGCAGCATGGGACACCGAGTGGGTGAGCAGTTCTTC
>.|TRBJ1-5|TRBV29-1|.
CSVLQGRNQPQHF
TGCAGCGTTTTACAGGGACGGAATCAGCCCCAGCATTTT
>.|TRBJ2-7|TRBV10-3|.
CAISGPRQGSYEQYF
TGTGCCATCAGTGGACCAAGGCAGGGGTCCTACGAGCAGTACTTC
>.|TRBJ1-5|TRBV29-1|.
CSVGQQDQPQHF
TGCAGCGTTGGACAGCAAGATCAGCCCCAGCATTTT
>.|TRBJ1-1|TRBV4-3|.
CASSRDRGANTEAFF
TGCGCCAGCAGCCGAGATCGGGGGGCGAACACTGAAGCTTTCTTT
>.|TRBJ2-2|TRBV6-1|few
CASSEKLGLYTGELFF
TGTGCCAGCAGTGAAAAACTGGGACTGTACACCGGGGAGCTGTTTTTT
>.|TRBJ1-6|TRBV6-6|.
CASRGHPNNSPLHF
TGTGCCAGCAGGGGACATCCCAATAATTCACCCCTCCACTTT
>TRBD2|TRBJ2-7|TRBV4-3|.
CASSQETGGGVEMYEQYF
TGCGCCAGCAGCCAAGAGACGGGAGGGGGAGTGGAGATGTACGAGCAGTACTTC
>.|TRBJ1-1|TRBV28|.
CASSLHRANTEAFF
TGTGCCAGCAGTTTACACAGGGCGAACACTGAAGCTTTCTTT
>TRBD1|TRBJ1-1|TRBV4-1|.
CASSQVPGQAGWYTEAFF
TGCGCCAGCAGCCAAGTCCCGGGACAGGCAGGTTGGTACACTGAAGCTTTCTTT
>TRBD2|TRBJ2-5|TRBV9|.
CASSVEASGGPRQETQYF
TGTGCCAGCAGCGTAGAGGCTAGCGGGGGGCCCAGGCAAGAGACCCAGTACTTC
>.|TRBJ1-2|TRBV27|.
CASSLGSSYGYTF
TGTGCCAGCAGTTTGGGCAGTAGCTATGGCTACACCTTC
>TRBD1|TRBJ1-3|TRBV28|.
CASGGQGADTIYF
TGTGCCAGCGGAGGACAGGGGGCGGACACCATATATTTT
>.|TRBJ1-1|TRBV27|.
CASSLGLGVNTEAFF
TGTGCCAGCAGCCTCGGGCTCGGGGTGAACACTGAAGCTTTCTTT